Listed below are T cell receptor beta chains from one sample, sequenced in a study of blood T cell repertoires in COVID-19. Clones were sequenced by immunoSEQ multiplex PCR, and TCRdb holds only the in-frame ones, with some missing. The sample lists approximately 220,000 clones, more than 65% occurring once. The sample was peripheral blood. Source of these receptors: a woman of 80 years or more with acute or convalescent COVID-19. Both conserved end residues are part of each CDR3. D genes are given only for firm matches. Size tells how often a clone was seen (once, few, many) or the class of an expanded clone, and some rows leave it out.

-,-,TRBV5-1,TRBJ2-7,12,CASSLAGGEQYF,TGCGCCAGCAGCTTGGCCGGGGGCGAGCAGTACTTC
once,TRBD1,TRBV7-9,TRBJ2-5,13,CASSRQGQETQYF,TGTGCCAGCAGCCGACAGGGTCAAGAGACCCAGTACTTC
few,-,TRBV18,TRBJ1-3,16,CASSPPSLQGGHTIYF,TGTGCCAGCTCACCACCGTCGTTGCAGGGAGGTCACACCATATATTTT
-,-,TRBV9,TRBJ2-2,14,CASSPGQNTGELFF,TGTGCCAGCAGCCCCGGACAGAACACCGGGGAGCTGTTTTTT
-,-,TRBV5-5,TRBJ1-2,14,CASSFRGGNYGYTF,TGTGCCAGCAGCTTTCGAGGGGGAAACTATGGCTACACCTTC
-,-,TRBV2,TRBJ1-3,14,CATKQGAWANTIYF,TGTGCCACCAAGCAGGGCGCTTGGGCAAACACCATATATTTT
-,TRBD2,TRBV5-1,TRBJ2-3,16,CARSLAGGAGADTQYF,TGCGCCCGCAGCTTGGCCGGGGGGGCAGGGGCAGATACGCAGTATTTT
-,TRBD2,TRBV2,TRBJ2-1,15,CASSEGAGGYNEQFF,TGTGCCAGCAGTGAAGGGGCGGGAGGCTACAATGAGCAGTTCTTC
-,-,TRBV21-1,TRBJ2-7,19,CASSSSGRASGTRGYEQYF,TGTGCCAGCAGTAGTAGCGGGAGGGCCAGCGGAACCAGGGGGTACGAGCAGTACTTC
many,-,TRBV2,TRBJ1-3,16,CASRATVLRTGNTIYF,TGTGCCAGCAGGGCGACTGTACTAAGGACTGGAAACACCATATATTTT
-,-,TRBV5-1,TRBJ2-7,14,CASIPGPSSYEQYF,TGCGCCAGCATACCAGGGCCAAGCTCCTACGAGCAGTACTTC
few,-,TRBV11-3,TRBJ2-7,13,CASSPGTQGEQYF,TGTGCCAGCAGCCCCGGGACACAAGGCGAGCAGTACTTC
once,-,TRBV28,TRBJ1-4,13,CASGSHAGEKLFF,TGTGCCAGCGGATCTCACGCGGGTGAAAAACTGTTTTTT
-,-,TRBV12-3/TRBV12-4,TRBJ1-4,13,CASSFSGIEKLFF,TGTGCCAGCAGTTTCTCAGGGATTGAAAAACTGTTTTTT
few,-,TRBV6-5,TRBJ1-3,14,CASSLGGSGNTIYF,TGTGCCAGCAGTCTAGGGGGCTCTGGAAACACCATATATTTT
few,-,TRBV3-1/TRBV3-2,TRBJ2-5,12,CASSVAGETQYF,TGTGCCAGCAGCGTGGCGGGAGAGACCCAGTACTTC
-,-,TRBV5-4,TRBJ1-1,13,CASSSGQNTEAFF,TGTGCCAGCAGCTCGGGACAGAACACTGAAGCTTTCTTT
-,TRBD1,TRBV5-1,TRBJ2-3,23,CASSSPPLGPRGRGTGDADTQYF,TGCGCCAGCAGCTCTCCCCCGTTGGGACCTCGGGGCCGCGGGACAGGGGACGCAGATACGCAGTATTTT
-,-,TRBV12-5,TRBJ1-5,22,CASGLVRQLGSKGGYSNQPQHF,TGTGCTAGTGGTTTGGTCCGACAGTTGGGGTCTAAGGGCGGTTATAGCAATCAGCCCCAGCATTTT
-,TRBD1,TRBV28,TRBJ1-5,14,CASSSGQGIQPQHF,TGTGCCAGCAGTTCCGGACAGGGTATTCAGCCCCAGCATTTT
-,TRBD1,TRBV29-1,TRBJ1-6,13,CSVSTSQGAPLHF,TGCAGCGTTTCCACATCACAGGGGGCTCCCCTCCACTTT
-,TRBD1,TRBV27,TRBJ1-6,14,CASSLGQGNSPLHF,TGTGCCAGCAGTCTGGGACAGGGAAATTCACCCCTCCACTTT
-,TRBD1,TRBV5-1,TRBJ1-1,17,CASSPRPGTGMNTEAFF,TGCGCCAGCAGCCCCAGACCCGGGACAGGGATGAACACTGAAGCTTTCTTT
-,-,TRBV21-1,TRBJ1-5,14,CASSKALGARRASF,TGTGCCAGCAGCAAAGCGCTAGGGGCACGTCGGGCGTCTTTT
once,TRBD2,TRBV7-3,TRBJ2-1,17,CASSLTLWASGSNEQFF,TGTGCCAGCAGCTTAACGCTGTGGGCTAGCGGGAGCAATGAGCAGTTCTTC
-,-,TRBV7-7,TRBJ1-1,15,CASSSDRLDSTEAFF,TGTGCCAGCAGCTCCGACAGGTTGGATAGCACTGAAGCTTTCTTT
-,TRBD1,TRBV7-3,TRBJ1-1,15,CASSLGTGDISEAFF,TGTGCCAGCAGCCTAGGGACAGGGGATATTTCTGAAGCTTTCTTT
-,TRBD1,TRBV28,TRBJ1-4,14,CASDTTGAIEKLFF,TGTGCCAGCGACACGACAGGGGCCATCGAAAAACTGTTTTTT
-,TRBD2,TRBV10-1,TRBJ2-3,15,CASPLTSGRTDTQYF,TGCGCCAGCCCACTGACTAGCGGGAGGACAGATACGCAGTATTTT
many,-,TRBV6-6,TRBJ1-2,15,CASRGSNTPTDGYTF,TGTGCCAGCAGGGGGAGTAACACCCCAACGGATGGCTACACCTTC
once,-,TRBV19,TRBJ1-1,15,CASRRGGRVNTEAFF,TGTGCCAGTCGCCGGGGGGGCCGAGTGAACACTGAAGCTTTCTTT
-,-,TRBV7-3,TRBJ2-3,14,CASSLTGGTDTQYF,TGTGCCAGCAGCTTAACCGGGGGCACAGATACGCAGTATTTT
-,TRBD2,TRBV3-1/TRBV3-2,TRBJ2-2,16,CASSLLAGANTGELFF,TGTGCCAGCAGCCTGCTAGCGGGGGCGAACACCGGGGAGCTGTTTTTT
-,-,TRBV3-1/TRBV3-2,TRBJ2-7,11,CASSQLYEQYF,TGTGCCAGCAGCCAACTGTACGAGCAGTACTTC
-,-,TRBV19,TRBJ2-3,14,CASSVSGIIDTQYF,TGTGCCAGTAGTGTATCCGGGATAATCGATACGCAGTATTTT
-,-,TRBV5-1,TRBJ1-4,15,CASSLLRGANEKLFF,TGCGCCAGCAGCTTGTTACGGGGAGCTAATGAAAAACTGTTTTTT
-,-,TRBV27,TRBJ2-7,15,CASSMGAAPSYEQYF,TGTGCCAGCAGTATGGGGGCAGCACCCTCCTACGAGCAGTACTTC
-,TRBD1,TRBV12-3/TRBV12-4,TRBJ1-2,12,CASREGAKGYTF,TGTGCCAGCAGAGAGGGGGCCAAAGGCTACACCTTC
-,-,TRBV6-5,TRBJ2-5,13,CASSSPGVETQYF,TGTGCCAGCAGTTCGCCAGGGGTAGAGACCCAGTACTTC
-,TRBD2,TRBV7-3,TRBJ2-2,15,CASSFGGGYTGELFF,TGTGCCAGCAGCTTCGGGGGAGGGTACACCGGGGAGCTGTTTTTT
-,-,TRBV18,TRBJ2-7,15,CASSPWSRGSDEQYF,TGTGCCAGCTCACCATGGAGTAGAGGGTCGGACGAGCAGTACTTC
-,-,TRBV10-3,TRBJ1-2,14,CAIRSTDPQGGYTF,TGTGCCATCAGGTCGACGGATCCCCAGGGGGGCTACACCTTC
-,-,TRBV6-1,TRBJ1-6,14,CASSESGIHSPLHF,TGTGCCAGCAGTGAATCAGGGATACATTCACCCCTCCACTTT
-,-,TRBV30,TRBJ1-2,14,CAWSAGAFNYGYTF,TGTGCCTGGAGCGCGGGGGCCTTTAACTATGGCTACACCTTC
-,-,TRBV5-1,TRBJ1-4,15,CASSLRDGVNEKLFF,TGCGCCAGCAGCTTGAGAGACGGGGTTAATGAAAAACTGTTTTTT
-,TRBD1,TRBV29-1,TRBJ1-2,13,CSAGTGGAYGYTF,TGCAGCGCCGGGACAGGGGGCGCTTATGGCTACACCTTC
-,-,TRBV6-1,TRBJ1-3,14,CASSEEEVTAFLYF,TGTGCCAGCAGTGAAGAAGAGGTAACGGCGTTTCTATATTTT
-,TRBD2,TRBV7-2,TRBJ2-3,17,CASSLGLAGGHGDTQYF,TGTGCCAGCAGCCTGGGACTAGCGGGAGGGCACGGGGATACGCAGTATTTT
-,-,TRBV19,TRBJ1-2,14,CASSMGWGPGGYTF,TGTGCCAGTAGTATGGGATGGGGCCCAGGGGGCTACACCTTC